These T cell receptor beta chains were read from a single sample in a study of OX40 agonist ivuxolimab in advanced cancers. Clones were read by immunoSEQ multiplex PCR, and TCRdb kept only the in-frame ones, dropping some. The sample includes about 60,000 clones, 86% seen only once; the top ten take around 0.6%. This specimen consisted of CD4+ or CD8+ T cells sorted from blood, obtained in a trial of the OX40 agonist ivuxolimab. These receptors all stem from an adult with an advanced solid tumor such as melanoma, head and neck, liver or kidney cancer. Each CDR3 is given with its conserved first and last residue. D genes are given only for firm matches. Some rows mark clone size as missing; the rest say once, few, many or name a class of expanded clone.

v_gene	abundance	d_gene	j_gene	CDR3aa	CDR3nt
TRBV21-1	once	NA	TRBJ2-3	CASSKGVCGQRSTDTQYF	TGTGCCAGCAGCAAAGGAGTATGTGGACAGCGAAGCACAGATACGCAGTATTTT
TRBV5-1	NA	NA	TRBJ2-2	CASSLGASGWTGELFF	TGCGCCAGCAGCTTGGGGGCCAGTGGTTGGACCGGGGAGCTGTTTTTT
TRBV18	few	NA	TRBJ1-1	CASSPGGSEAFF	TGTGCCAGCTCACCTGGCGGCTCTGAAGCTTTCTTT
TRBV15	NA	NA	TRBJ1-5	CATSRDLGSNQPQHF	TGTGCCACCAGCAGAGATCTAGGTAGCAATCAGCCCCAGCATTTT
TRBV7-6	few	NA	TRBJ2-7	CASSLARGAYEQYF	TGTGCCAGCAGCTTAGCCAGGGGGGCCTACGAGCAGTACTTC
TRBV7-2	NA	NA	TRBJ2-5	CASSPYSRGETQYF	TGTGCCAGCAGCCCCTACTCCAGGGGAGAGACCCAGTACTTC
TRBV7-2	NA	NA	TRBJ1-6	CASSLQGSNSPLHF	TGTGCCAGCAGCTTACAGGGGAGCAATTCACCCCTCCACTTT
TRBV6-1	NA	TRBD1	TRBJ1-2	CASFGTGYGYTF	TGTGCCAGCTTCGGGACAGGATATGGCTACACCTTC
TRBV9	NA	NA	TRBJ1-2	CASSDPSYGYTF	TGTGCCAGCAGCGACCCAAGCTATGGCTACACCTTC
TRBV7-2	NA	NA	TRBJ1-4	CASSLTEFPEKLFF	TGTGCCAGCAGCCTAACTGAGTTCCCTGAAAAACTGTTTTTT
TRBV5-1	NA	TRBD1	TRBJ2-5	CASSLVGTGNQETQYF	TGCGCCAGCAGCTTGGTGGGGACAGGAAACCAAGAGACCCAGTACTTC
TRBV2	NA	NA	TRBJ1-1	CASSYRVNTEAFF	TGTGCCAGCAGTTACAGAGTGAACACTGAAGCTTTCTTT
TRBV6-1	NA	TRBD2	TRBJ2-1	CASSETSGVEQFF	TGTGCCAGCAGTGAGACTAGCGGTGTCGAGCAGTTCTTC
TRBV2	NA	TRBD2	TRBJ2-1	CASSGRALNEQFF	TGTGCCAGCAGCGGGAGGGCTCTCAATGAGCAGTTCTTC
TRBV5-1	NA	NA	TRBJ2-6	CASSLDRVGANVLTF	TGCGCCAGCAGCTTGGATAGGGTTGGGGCCAACGTCCTGACTTTC
TRBV7-9	NA	NA	TRBJ2-1	CASSLVGGATNNEQFF	TGTGCCAGCAGCTTAGTTGGGGGCGCTACTAACAATGAGCAGTTCTTC
TRBV7-8	NA	TRBD2	TRBJ2-7	CASSLRTSGGVEQYF	TGTGCCAGCAGCTTAAGGACTAGCGGGGGCGTTGAGCAGTACTTC
TRBV5-1	NA	NA	TRBJ2-2	CASKRDSGELFF	TGCGCCAGCAAGAGGGATTCCGGGGAGCTGTTTTTT
TRBV2	NA	TRBD1	TRBJ2-2	CASSGTLGQGPTGELFF	TGTGCCAGCAGTGGTACGTTGGGACAGGGCCCGACCGGGGAGCTGTTTTTT
TRBV6-1	few	NA	TRBJ1-1	CASSEWGRVDTEAFF	TGTGCCAGCAGTGAATGGGGCAGGGTGGACACTGAAGCTTTCTTT
TRBV5-6	NA	NA	TRBJ1-5	CASRRWVSQHF	TGTGCCAGCCGCCGATGGGTCTCTCAGCATTTT
TRBV6-6	NA	NA	TRBJ2-7	CASSQGTASYEQYF	TGTGCCAGCAGTCAGGGGACTGCCTCCTACGAGCAGTACTTC
TRBV19	NA	TRBD1	TRBJ1-1	CASLPTGDTEAFF	TGTGCCAGTCTCCCGACAGGGGACACTGAAGCTTTCTTT
TRBV6-6	NA	NA	TRBJ2-3	CASRQLLPDTQYF	TGTGCCAGCAGACAGCTGCTCCCAGATACGCAGTATTTT
TRBV29-1	NA	NA	TRBJ1-4	CSVDGSNEKLFF	TGCAGCGTTGATGGTTCTAATGAAAAACTGTTTTTT
TRBV6-5	once	TRBD1	TRBJ1-3	CASSRQGTSGNTIYF	TGTGCCAGCAGTCGACAGGGGACCTCTGGAAACACCATATATTTT
TRBV28	NA	TRBD1	TRBJ2-1	CASPPSTGGINEQFF	TGTGCCAGCCCCCCCTCTACAGGGGGCATCAATGAGCAGTTCTTC
TRBV11-2	NA	TRBD2	TRBJ2-1	CASSSNVAGVSGEQFF	TGTGCCAGCAGCTCAAACGTAGCGGGAGTTAGTGGTGAGCAGTTCTTC
TRBV9	NA	NA	TRBJ2-3	CASSVGGLGGDTQYF	TGTGCCAGCAGCGTAGGGGGACTGGGAGGAGATACGCAGTATTTT
TRBV6-5	NA	NA	TRBJ2-7	CASADFYEQYF	TGTGCCAGCGCTGATTTCTACGAGCAGTACTTC
TRBV28	NA	TRBD1	TRBJ1-6	CASRGGRDRVQNSPLHF	TGTGCCAGCAGGGGGGGTAGGGACAGGGTCCAAAATTCACCCCTCCACTTT
TRBV11-2	NA	TRBD1	TRBJ2-1	CASSFGQGAYNEQFF	TGTGCCAGCAGCTTTGGACAGGGGGCTTACAATGAGCAGTTCTTC
TRBV7-9	NA	TRBD1	TRBJ2-1	CASSFGPQKTGGVGNEQFF	TGTGCCAGCAGTTTCGGCCCACAAAAAACAGGGGGCGTCGGGAATGAGCAGTTCTTC
TRBV9	NA	NA	TRBJ2-1	CASSVVHRGNEQFF	TGTGCCAGCAGCGTAGTACATCGGGGAAATGAGCAGTTCTTC
TRBV2	few	NA	TRBJ1-2	CASMVSGRYGYTF	TGTGCCAGCATGGTTTCAGGCCGCTATGGCTACACCTTC
TRBV10-1	NA	NA	TRBJ1-2	CASSVEAVNGYTF	TGCGCCAGCAGTGTGGAGGCAGTTAATGGCTACACCTTC
TRBV18	NA	NA	TRBJ2-7	CASSPTGSSYEQYF	TGTGCCAGCTCACCGACGGGGAGCTCCTACGAGCAGTACTTC
TRBV4-2	NA	TRBD1	TRBJ1-1	CASSLTGEGDTEAFF	TGTGCCAGCAGCCTGACAGGGGAAGGGGACACTGAAGCTTTCTTT
TRBV27	few	NA	TRBJ2-5	CASSLSPRLQETQYF	TGTGCCAGCAGTTTATCGCCGCGGCTACAAGAGACCCAGTACTTC
TRBV9	NA	TRBD1	TRBJ2-7	CASSRGQGASYEQYF	TGTGCCAGCAGCCGAGGACAGGGGGCCTCCTACGAGCAGTACTTC
TRBV5-4	NA	NA	TRBJ2-6	CASSLSSGANVLTF	TGTGCCAGCAGCTTAAGCTCTGGGGCCAACGTCCTGACTTTC